This T cell receptor beta chain appears in the sequencing data of a study of shared clonotypes between healthy human individuals. In the authors' workflow: There were no quality scores in the junction-only immunoSEQ sequences, so filtering differed. Data came from immunoSEQ multiplex PCR; TCRdb stores just in-frame clones and leaves some out. The V and J calls and clone size were taken over from that table, and D and trimming were inferred from the DNA. The profile shows over 1.5 million clones, 95% to 99% of them singletons. On this clone: What it recognizes is unknown.

Donation came from healthy HIV-negative adults that had no recent acute infections or vaccinations. Study-wide points: Despite large depth, sorted-subset datasets appeared incompletely sequenced.

This clonotype originated in a man aged 25-40 years in good health. Source material: naive CD4+ T cells sorted from blood. Subset meaning: CD45RA+ positively selected.

CDR3 sequence reads: CASSEAGEGYNEQFF. CDR3 nucleotide sequence: TGTGCCAGCAGTGAAGCGGGAGAGGGATACAATGAGCAGTTCTTC. The genes are TRBV6-1 and TRBJ2-1; D possibly corresponds to TRBD2 (5 bases). From germline, CDR1 is MNHNS and CDR2 SASEGT. The CDR3 totals 15 residues. Trimming removed 0 bases at V and 4 bases at J, with 10 bases between.